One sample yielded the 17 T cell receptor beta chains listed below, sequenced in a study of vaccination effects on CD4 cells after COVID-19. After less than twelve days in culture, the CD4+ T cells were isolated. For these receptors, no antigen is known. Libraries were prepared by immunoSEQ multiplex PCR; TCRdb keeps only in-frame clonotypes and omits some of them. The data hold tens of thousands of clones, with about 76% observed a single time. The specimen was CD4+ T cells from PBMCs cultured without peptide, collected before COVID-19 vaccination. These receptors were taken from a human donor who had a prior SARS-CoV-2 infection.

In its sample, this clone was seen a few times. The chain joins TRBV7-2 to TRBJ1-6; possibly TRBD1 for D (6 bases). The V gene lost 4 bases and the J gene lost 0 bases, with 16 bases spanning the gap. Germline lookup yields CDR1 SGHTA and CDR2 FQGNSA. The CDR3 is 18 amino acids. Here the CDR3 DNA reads TGTGCCAGCAGCTCACAGGGAAGGTTCCACTCCTATAATTCACCCCTCCACTTT. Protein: CASSSQGRFHSYNSPLHF.

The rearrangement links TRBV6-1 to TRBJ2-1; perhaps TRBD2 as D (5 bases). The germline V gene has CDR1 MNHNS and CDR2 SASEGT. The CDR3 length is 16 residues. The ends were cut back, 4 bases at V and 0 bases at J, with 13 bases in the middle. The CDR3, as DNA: TGTGCCAGCAGTGGGGCAGCGGCGAACTCCTACAATGAGCAGTTCTTC. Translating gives CASSGAAANSYNEQFF.

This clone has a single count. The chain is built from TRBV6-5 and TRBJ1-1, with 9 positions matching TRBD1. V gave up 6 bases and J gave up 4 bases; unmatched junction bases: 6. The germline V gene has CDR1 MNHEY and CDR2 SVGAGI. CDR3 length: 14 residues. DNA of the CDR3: TGTGCCAGCAGCGGACAGGGGTCAATCACTGAAGCTTTCTTT. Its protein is CASSGQGSITEAFF.

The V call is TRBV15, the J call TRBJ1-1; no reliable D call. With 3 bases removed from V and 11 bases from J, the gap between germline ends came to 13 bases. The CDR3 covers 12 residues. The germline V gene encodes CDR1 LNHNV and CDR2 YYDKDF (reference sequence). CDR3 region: CATSSPRSEAFF. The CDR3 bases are TGTGCCACCAGCAGCCCTCGATCCGAGGCTTTCTTT.

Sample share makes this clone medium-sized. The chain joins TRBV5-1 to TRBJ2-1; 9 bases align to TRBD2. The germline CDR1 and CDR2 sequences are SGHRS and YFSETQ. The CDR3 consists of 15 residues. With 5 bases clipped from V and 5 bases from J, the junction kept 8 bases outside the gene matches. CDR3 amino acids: CASRGLAGSDNEQFF. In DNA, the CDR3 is TGCGCCAGCAGGGGGCTAGCGGGGAGCGACAATGAGCAGTTCTTC.

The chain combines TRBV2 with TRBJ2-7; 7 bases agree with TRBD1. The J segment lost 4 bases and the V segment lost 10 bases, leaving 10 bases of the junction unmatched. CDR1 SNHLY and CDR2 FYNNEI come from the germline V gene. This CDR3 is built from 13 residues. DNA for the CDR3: TGTGCCACCGAGCTCCGACAGGGTTACGAGCAGTACTTC. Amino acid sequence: CATELRQGYEQYF.

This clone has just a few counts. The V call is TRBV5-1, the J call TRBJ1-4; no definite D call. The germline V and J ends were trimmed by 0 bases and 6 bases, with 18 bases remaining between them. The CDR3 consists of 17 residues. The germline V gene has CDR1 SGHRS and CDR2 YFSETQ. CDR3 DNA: TGCGCCAGCAGCTTGGGCCCCGGCCGCGCCTCCTATGAAAAACTGTTTTTT. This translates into CASSLGPGRASYEKLFF.

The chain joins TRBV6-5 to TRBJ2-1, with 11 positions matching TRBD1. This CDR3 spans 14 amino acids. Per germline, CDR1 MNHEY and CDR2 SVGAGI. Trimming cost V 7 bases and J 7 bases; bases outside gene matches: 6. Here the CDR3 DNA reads TGTGCCAGCACTCAGGACAGGGGGCGGAATGAGCAGTTCTTC. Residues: CASTQDRGRNEQFF.

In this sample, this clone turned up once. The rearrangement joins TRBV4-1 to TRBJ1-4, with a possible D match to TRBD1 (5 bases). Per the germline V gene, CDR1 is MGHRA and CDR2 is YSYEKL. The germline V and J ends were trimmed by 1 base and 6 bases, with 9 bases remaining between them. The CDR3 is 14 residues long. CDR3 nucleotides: TGCGCCAGCAGCCAAGTCAGGGTAGATGAAAAACTGTTTTTT. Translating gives CASSQVRVDEKLFF.

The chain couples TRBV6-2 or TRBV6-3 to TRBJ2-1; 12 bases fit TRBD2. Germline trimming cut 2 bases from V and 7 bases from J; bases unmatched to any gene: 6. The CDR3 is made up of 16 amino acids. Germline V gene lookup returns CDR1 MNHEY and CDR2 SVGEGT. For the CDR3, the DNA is TGTGCCAGCAGTTACCTGCGACTAGCGGGAGTAAATGAGCAGTTCTTC. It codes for CASSYLRLAGVNEQFF.

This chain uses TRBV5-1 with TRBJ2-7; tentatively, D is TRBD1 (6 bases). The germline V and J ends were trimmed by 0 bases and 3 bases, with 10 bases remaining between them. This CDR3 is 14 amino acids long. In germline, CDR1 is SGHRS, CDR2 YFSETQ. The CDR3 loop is CASSLGRGNYEQYF. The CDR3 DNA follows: TGCGCCAGCAGCTTGGGCAGGGGAAACTACGAGCAGTACTTC.

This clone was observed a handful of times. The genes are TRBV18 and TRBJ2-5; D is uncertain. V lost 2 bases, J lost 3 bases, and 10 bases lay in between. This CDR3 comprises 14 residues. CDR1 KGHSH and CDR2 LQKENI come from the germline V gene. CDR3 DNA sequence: TGTGCCAGCTCACCAGTGGGGTCTAAAGAGACCCAGTACTTC. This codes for CASSPVGSKETQYF.

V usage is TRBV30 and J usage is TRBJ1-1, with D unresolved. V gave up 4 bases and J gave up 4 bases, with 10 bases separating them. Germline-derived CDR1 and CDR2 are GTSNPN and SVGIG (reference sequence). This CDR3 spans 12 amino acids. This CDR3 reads CAWISGVTEAFF. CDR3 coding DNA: TGTGCCTGGATTTCTGGTGTCACTGAAGCTTTCTTT.

The CDR3 nucleotides read TGTGCCAGCAGCTTAGATTTGAACACCGGGGAGCTGTTTTTT. Protein product: CASSLDLNTGELFF. The rearrangement joins TRBV7-9 to TRBJ2-2; D not certain. In germline, CDR1 is SEHNR, CDR2 FQNEAQ (reference sequence). The CDR3 is 14 residues long. V was cut by 1 base and J by 1 base, with 4 bases left in between.

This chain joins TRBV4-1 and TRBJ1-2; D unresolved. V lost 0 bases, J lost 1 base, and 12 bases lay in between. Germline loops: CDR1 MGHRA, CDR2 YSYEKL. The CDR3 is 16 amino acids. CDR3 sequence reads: CASSQDSGSFNYGYTF. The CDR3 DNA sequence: TGCGCCAGCAGCCAAGATTCAGGTTCGTTTAACTATGGCTACACCTTC.

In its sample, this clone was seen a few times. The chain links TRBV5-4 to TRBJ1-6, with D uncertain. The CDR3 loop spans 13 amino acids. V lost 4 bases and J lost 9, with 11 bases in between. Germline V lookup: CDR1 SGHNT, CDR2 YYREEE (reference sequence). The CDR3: CASSPGQGSPLHF. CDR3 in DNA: TGTGCCAGCAGCCCCGGGCAAGGTTCACCCCTCCACTTT.

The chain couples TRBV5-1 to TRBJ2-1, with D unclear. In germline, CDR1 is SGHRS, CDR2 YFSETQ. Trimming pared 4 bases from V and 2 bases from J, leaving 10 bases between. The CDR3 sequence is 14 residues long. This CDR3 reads CASSLNPPYNEQFF. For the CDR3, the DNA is TGCGCCAGCAGCCTAAACCCCCCCTACAATGAGCAGTTCTTC.